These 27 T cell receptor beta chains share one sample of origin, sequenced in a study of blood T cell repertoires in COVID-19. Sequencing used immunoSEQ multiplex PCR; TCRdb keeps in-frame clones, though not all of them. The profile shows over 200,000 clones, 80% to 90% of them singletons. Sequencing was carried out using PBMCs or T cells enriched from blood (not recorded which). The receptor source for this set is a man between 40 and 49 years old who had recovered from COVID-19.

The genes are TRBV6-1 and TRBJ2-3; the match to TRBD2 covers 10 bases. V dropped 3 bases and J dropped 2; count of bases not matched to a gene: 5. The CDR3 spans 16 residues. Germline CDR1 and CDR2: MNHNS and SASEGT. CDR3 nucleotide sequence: TGTGCCAGCAGTGATACGAGCGGGAGGGCCACAGATACGCAGTATTTT. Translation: CASSDTSGRATDTQYF.

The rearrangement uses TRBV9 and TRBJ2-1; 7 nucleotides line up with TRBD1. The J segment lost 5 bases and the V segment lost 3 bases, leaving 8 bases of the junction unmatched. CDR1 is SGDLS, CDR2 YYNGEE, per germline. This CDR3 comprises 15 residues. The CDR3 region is CASSAPGTENNEQFF. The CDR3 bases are TGTGCCAGCAGCGCACCCGGGACAGAAAACAATGAGCAGTTCTTC. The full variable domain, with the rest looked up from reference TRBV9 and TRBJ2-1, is DSGVTQTPKHLITATGQRVTLRCSPRSGDLSVYWYQQSLDQGLQFLIQYYNGEERAKGNILERFSAQQFPDLHSELNLSSLELGDSALYFCASSAPGTENNEQFFGPGTRLTVL.

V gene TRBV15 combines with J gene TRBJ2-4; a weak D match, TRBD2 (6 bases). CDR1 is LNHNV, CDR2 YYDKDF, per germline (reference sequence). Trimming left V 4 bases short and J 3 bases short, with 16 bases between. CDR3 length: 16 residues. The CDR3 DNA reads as TGTGCCACCAGCATACGGGGAGGTCGGGGCAAAAACATTCAGTACTTC. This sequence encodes CATSIRGGRGKNIQYF. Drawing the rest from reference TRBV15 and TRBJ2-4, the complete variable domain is DAMVIQNPRYQVTQFGKPVTLSCSQTLNHNVMYWYQQKSSQAPKLLFHYYDKDFNNEADTPDNFQSRRPNTSFCFLDIRSPGLGDTAMYLCATSIRGGRGKNIQYFGAGTRLSVL.

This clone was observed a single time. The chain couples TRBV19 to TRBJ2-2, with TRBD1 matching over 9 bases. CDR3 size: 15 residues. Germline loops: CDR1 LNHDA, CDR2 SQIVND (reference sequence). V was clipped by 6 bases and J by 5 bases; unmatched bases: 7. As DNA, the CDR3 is TGTGCCAGTAGAAAGGGGACAGGGAGTACCGGGGAGCTGTTTTTT. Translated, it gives CASRKGTGSTGELFF.

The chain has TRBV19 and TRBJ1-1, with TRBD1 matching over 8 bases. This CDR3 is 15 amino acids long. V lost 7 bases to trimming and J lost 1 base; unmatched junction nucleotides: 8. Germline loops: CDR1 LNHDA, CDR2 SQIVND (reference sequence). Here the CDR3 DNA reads TGTGCCAGTATGTACCAGGGGGCAAGGAACACTGAAGCTTTCTTT. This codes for CASMYQGARNTEAFF. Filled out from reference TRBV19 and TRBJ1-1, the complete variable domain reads DGGITQSPKYLFRKEGQNVTLSCEQNLNHDAMYWYRQDPGQGLRLIYYSQIVNDFQKGDIAEGYSVSREKKESFPLTVTSAQKNPTAFYLCASMYQGARNTEAFFGQGTRLTVV.

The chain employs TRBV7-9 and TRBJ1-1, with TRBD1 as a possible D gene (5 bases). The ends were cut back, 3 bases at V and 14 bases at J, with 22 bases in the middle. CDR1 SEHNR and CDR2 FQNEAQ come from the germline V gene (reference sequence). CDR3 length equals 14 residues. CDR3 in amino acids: CASSFIPPGGNHFF. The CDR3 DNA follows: TGTGCCAGCAGCTTTATCCCACCGGGGGGGAATCACTTCTTT.

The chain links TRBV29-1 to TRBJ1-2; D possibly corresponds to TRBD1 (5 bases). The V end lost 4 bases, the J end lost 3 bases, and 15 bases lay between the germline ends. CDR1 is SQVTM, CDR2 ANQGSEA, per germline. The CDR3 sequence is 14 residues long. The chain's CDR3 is CSVGRGGGDYGYTF. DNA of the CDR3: TGCAGCGTTGGGCGGGGGGGAGGCGACTATGGCTACACCTTC.

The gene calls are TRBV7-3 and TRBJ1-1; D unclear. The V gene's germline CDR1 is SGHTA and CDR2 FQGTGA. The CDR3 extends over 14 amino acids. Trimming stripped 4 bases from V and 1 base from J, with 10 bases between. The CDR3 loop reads CASSSLGGNTEAFF. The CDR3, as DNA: TGTGCCAGCAGCTCCCTCGGCGGGAACACTGAAGCTTTCTTT. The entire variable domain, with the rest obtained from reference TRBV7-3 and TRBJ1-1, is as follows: GAGVSQTPSNKVTEKGKYVELRCDPISGHTALYWYRQSLGQGPEFLIYFQGTGAADDSGLPNDRFFAVRPEGSVSTLKIQRTERGDSAVYLCASSSLGGNTEAFFGQGTRLTVV.

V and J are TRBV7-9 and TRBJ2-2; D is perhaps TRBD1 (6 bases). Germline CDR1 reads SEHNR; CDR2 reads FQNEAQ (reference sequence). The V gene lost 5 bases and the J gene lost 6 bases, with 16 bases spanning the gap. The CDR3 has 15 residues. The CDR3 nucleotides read TGTGCCAGCAGCCCAAAACAGGGATTTCCCGGGGAGCTGTTTTTT. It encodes CASSPKQGFPGELFF. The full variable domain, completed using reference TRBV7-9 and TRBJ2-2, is DTGVSQNPRHKITKRGQNVTFRCDPISEHNRLYWYRQTLGQGPEFLTYFQNEAQLEKSRLLSDRFSAERPKGSFSTLEIQRTEQGDSAMYLCASSPKQGFPGELFFGEGSRLTVL.

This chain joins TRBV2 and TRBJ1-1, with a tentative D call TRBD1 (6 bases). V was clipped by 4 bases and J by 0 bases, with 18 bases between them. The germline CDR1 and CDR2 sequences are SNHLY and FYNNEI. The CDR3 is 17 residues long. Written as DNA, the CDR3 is TGTGCCAGCAGTGGGGACATACAAACCCCGATGAACACTGAAGCTTTCTTT. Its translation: CASSGDIQTPMNTEAFF.

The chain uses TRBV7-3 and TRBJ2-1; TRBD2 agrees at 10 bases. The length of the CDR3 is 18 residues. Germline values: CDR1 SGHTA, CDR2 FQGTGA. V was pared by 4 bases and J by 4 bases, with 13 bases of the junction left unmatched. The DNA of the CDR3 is TGTGCCAGCAGCTCCCTGGGCGTCTCTAGCGGGAGTTACAATGAGCAGTTCTTC. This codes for CASSSLGVSSGSYNEQFF.

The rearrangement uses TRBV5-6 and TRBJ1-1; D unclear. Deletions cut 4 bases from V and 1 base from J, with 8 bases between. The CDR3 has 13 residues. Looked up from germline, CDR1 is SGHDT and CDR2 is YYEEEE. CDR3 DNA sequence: TGTGCCAGCAGCCCCTATGCGAACACTGAAGCTTTCTTT. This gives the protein CASSPYANTEAFF.

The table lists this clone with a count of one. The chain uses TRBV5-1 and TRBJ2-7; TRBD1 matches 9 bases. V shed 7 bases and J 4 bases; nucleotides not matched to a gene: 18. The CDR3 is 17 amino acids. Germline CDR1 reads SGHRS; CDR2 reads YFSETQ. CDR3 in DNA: TGCGCCAGCCGATCCGGGACAGGGTACCTTGTTGGTTACGAGCAGTACTTC. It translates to CASRSGTGYLVGYEQYF.

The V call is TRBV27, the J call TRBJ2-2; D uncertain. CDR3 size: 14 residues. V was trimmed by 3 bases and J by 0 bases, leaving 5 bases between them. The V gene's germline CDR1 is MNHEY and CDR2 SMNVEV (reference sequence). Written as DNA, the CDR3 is TGTGCCAGCAGTTTTAATCCGAACACCGGGGAGCTGTTTTTT. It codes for CASSFNPNTGELFF.

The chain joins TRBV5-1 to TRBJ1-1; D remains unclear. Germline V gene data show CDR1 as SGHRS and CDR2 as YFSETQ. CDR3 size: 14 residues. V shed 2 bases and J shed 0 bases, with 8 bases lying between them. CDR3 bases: TGCGCCAGCAGCTTAGAACAGTTGAACACTGAAGCTTTCTTT. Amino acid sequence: CASSLEQLNTEAFF.

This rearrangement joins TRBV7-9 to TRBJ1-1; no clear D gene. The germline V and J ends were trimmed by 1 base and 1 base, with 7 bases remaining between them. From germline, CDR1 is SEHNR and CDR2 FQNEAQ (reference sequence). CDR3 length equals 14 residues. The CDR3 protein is CASSLEIRNTEAFF. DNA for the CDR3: TGTGCCAGCAGCTTAGAGATTAGGAACACTGAAGCTTTCTTT.

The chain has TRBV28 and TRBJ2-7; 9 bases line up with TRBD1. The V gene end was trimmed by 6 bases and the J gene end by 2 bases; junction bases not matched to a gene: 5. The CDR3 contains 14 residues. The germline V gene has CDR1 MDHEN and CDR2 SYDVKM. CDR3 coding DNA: TGTGCCAGCAGAACGGGACAGGGAACCTACGAGCAGTACTTC. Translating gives CASRTGQGTYEQYF.

The CDR3 loop is CASSHQTVANPFDNYEQYF. In nucleotides, the CDR3 is TGTGCCAGCAGCCACCAGACAGTCGCAAACCCATTCGATAACTACGAGCAGTACTTC. This chain uses TRBV7-2 with TRBJ2-7; D possibly corresponds to TRBD1 (5 bases). The CDR3 sequence is 19 residues long. Germline-derived CDR1 and CDR2 are SGHTA and FQGNSA. Trimming cost V 5 bases and J 3 bases, with 29 bases left between them.

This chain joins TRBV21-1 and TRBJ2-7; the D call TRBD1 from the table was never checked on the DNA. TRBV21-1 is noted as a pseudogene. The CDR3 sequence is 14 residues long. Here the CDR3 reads CASSKRDRSHEQYF. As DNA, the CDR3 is TGTGCCAGCAGCAAACGGGACAGGAGCCACGAGCAGTACTTC.

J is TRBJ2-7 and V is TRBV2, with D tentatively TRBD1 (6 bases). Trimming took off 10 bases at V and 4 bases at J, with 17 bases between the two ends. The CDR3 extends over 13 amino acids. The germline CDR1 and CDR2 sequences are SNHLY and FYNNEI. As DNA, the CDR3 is TGTGCCACCCTGCGGACAGCGCGTTACGAGCAGTACTTC. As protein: CATLRTARYEQYF. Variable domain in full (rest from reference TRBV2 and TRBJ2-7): EPEVTQTPSHQVTQMGQEVILRCVPISNHLYFYWYRQILGQKVEFLVSFYNNEISEKSEIFDDQFSVERPDGSNFTLKIRSTKLEDSAMYFCATLRTARYEQYFGPGTRLTVT.

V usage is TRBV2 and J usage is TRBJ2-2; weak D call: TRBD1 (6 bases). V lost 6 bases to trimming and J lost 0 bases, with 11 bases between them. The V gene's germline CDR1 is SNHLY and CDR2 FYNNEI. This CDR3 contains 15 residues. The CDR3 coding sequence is TGTGCCAGCAGGGGACAACTCGCGAACACCGGGGAGCTGTTTTTT. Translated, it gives CASRGQLANTGELFF.

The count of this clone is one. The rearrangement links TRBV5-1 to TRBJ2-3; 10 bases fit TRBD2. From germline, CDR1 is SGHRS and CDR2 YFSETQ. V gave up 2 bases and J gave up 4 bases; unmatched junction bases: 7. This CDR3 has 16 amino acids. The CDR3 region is CASSFASGSPPDTQYF. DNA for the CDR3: TGCGCCAGCAGCTTCGCTAGCGGGAGCCCGCCAGATACGCAGTATTTT.

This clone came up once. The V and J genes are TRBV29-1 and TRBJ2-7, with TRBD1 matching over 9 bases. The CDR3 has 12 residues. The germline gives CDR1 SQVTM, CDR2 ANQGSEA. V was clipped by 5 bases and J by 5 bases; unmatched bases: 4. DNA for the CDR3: TGCAGCGTTCAACAGGGGGCCGACGAGCAGTACTTC. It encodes CSVQQGADEQYF.

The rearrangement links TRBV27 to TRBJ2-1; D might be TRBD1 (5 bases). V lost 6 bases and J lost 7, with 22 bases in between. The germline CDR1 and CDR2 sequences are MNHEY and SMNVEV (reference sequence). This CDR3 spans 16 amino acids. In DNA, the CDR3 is TGTGCCAGCAGACCCTTAGGGGTAAGCCAGAATAATGAGCAGTTCTTC. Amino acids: CASRPLGVSQNNEQFF.

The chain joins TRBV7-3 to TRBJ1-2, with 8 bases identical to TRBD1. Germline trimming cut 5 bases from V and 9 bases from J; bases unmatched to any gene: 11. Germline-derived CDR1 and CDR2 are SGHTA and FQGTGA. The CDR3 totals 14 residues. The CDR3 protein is CASSAGQGGLSYTF. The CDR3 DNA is TGTGCCAGCAGCGCTGGACAGGGAGGGTTGAGCTACACCTTC.

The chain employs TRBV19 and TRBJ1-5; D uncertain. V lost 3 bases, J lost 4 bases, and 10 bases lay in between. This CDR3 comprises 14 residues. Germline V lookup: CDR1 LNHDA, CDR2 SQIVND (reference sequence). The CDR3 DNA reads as TGTGCCAGTAGTATGAGGGCTTTAAATCAGCCCCAGCATTTT. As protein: CASSMRALNQPQHF.

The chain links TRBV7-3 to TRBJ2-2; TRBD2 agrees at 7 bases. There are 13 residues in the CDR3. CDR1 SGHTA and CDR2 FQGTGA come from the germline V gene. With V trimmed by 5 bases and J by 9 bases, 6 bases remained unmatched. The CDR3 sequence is CASSAGLYRELFF. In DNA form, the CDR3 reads TGTGCCAGCAGCGCGGGACTATACCGGGAGCTGTTTTTT.